This T cell receptor beta chain was sequenced during a study of cytomegalovirus exposure and HLA in healthy donors. The PCR had 60 Vbeta and 13 Jbeta primers. Assay used: immunoSEQ multiplex PCR; TCRdb lists only in-frame clones, some missing. The sample contains roughly 150,000 clones, 80% to 85% of which appear only once. Whole-study results and caveats: An apparent linkage of common viral pathogens to several of the most significant clusters emerged in a later analysis. TCR beta sequences reportedly predicted the HLA-A and HLA-B alleles of most subjects accurately.

V was cut by 8 bases and J by 3 bases, with 16 bases left in between. CDR3 length equals 14 residues. Per the germline V gene, CDR1 is SNHLY and CDR2 is FYNNEI. Note on this clone: What it recognizes is unknown.

The chain employs TRBV2 and TRBJ1-1, with D perhaps TRBD1 (5 bases). Sequenced material: PBMCs. The TCR comes from a boy under 10 years old in good health and CMV-seronegative. Here the CDR3 reads CASPYGGIDTEAFF. The CDR3 nucleotides read TGTGCCAGCCCCTATGGGGGGATAGACACTGAAGCTTTCTTT.